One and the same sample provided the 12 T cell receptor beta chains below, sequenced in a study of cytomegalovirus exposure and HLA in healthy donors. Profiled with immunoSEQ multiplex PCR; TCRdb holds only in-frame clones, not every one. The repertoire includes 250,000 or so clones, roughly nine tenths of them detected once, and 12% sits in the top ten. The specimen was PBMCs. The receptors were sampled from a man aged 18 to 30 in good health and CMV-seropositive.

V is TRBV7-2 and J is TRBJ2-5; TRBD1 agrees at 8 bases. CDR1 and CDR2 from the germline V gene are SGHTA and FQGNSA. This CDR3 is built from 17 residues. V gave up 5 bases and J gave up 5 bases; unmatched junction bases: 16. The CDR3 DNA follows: TGTGCCAGCAGCCCGAGGACAGGGATACTCTCCAGGGAGACCCAGTACTTC. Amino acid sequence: CASSPRTGILSRETQYF.

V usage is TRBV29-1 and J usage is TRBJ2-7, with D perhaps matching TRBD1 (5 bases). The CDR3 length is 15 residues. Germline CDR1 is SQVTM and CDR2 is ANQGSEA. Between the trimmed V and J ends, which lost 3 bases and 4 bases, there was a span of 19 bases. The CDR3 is CSVEAGTGELYEQYF. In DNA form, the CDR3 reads TGCAGCGTTGAGGCCGGCACAGGTGAACTTTACGAGCAGTACTTC.

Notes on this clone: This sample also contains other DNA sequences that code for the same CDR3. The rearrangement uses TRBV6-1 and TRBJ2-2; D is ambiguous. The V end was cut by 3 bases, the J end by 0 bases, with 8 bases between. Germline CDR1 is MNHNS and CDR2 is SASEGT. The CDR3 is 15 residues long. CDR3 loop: CASSEGATNTGELFF. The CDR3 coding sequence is TGTGCCAGCAGTGAGGGCGCGACGAACACCGGGGAGCTGTTTTTT.

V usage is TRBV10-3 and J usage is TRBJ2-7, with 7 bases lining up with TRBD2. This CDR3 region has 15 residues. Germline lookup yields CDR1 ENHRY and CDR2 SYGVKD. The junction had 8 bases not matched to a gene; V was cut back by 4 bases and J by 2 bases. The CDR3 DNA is TGTGCCATCAGTGGGTCGGCTAGCGGACCCTACGAGCAGTACTTC. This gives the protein CAISGSASGPYEQYF.

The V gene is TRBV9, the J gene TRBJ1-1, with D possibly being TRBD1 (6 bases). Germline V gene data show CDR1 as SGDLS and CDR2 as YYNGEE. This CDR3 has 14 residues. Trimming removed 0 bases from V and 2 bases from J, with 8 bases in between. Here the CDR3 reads CASSVGGANTEAFF. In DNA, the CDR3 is TGTGCCAGCAGCGTAGGGGGGGCTAACACTGAAGCTTTCTTT. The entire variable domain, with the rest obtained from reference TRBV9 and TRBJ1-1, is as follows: DSGVTQTPKHLITATGQRVTLRCSPRSGDLSVYWYQQSLDQGLQFLIQYYNGEERAKGNILERFSAQQFPDLHSELNLSSLELGDSALYFCASSVGGANTEAFFGQGTRLTVV.

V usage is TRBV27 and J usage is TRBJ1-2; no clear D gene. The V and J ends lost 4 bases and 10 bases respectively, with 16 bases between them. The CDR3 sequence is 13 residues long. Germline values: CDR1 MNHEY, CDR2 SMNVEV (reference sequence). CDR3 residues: CASSSSPGVDYTF. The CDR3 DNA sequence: TGTGCCAGCAGTTCGTCCCCCGGGGTAGACTACACCTTC.

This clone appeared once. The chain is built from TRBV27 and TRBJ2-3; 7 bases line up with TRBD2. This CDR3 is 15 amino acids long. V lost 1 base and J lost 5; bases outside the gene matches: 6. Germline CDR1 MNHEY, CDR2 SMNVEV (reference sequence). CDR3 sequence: CASSLLPGRGDTQYF. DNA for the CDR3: TGTGCCAGCAGTTTATTACCAGGGAGGGGAGATACGCAGTATTTT.

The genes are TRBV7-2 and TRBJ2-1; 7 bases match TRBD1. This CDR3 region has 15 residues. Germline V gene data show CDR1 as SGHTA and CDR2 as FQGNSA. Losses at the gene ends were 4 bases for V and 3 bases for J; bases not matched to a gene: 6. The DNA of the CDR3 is TGTGCCAGCAGCTGGGTGGGGACAGACTACAATGAGCAGTTCTTC. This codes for CASSWVGTDYNEQFF.

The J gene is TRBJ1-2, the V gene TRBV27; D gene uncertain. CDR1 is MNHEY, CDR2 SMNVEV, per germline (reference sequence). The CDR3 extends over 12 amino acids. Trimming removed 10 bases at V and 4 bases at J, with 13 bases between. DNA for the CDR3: TGTGCCACTCTCCCTTGTACCTATGGCTACACCTTC. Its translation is CATLPCTYGYTF.

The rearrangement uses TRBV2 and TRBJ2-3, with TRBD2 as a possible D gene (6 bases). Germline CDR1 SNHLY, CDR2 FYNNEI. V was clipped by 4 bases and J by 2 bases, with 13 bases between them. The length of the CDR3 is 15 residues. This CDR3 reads CASSGGDFNTDTQYF. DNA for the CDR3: TGTGCCAGCAGTGGGGGGGACTTTAACACAGATACGCAGTATTTT.

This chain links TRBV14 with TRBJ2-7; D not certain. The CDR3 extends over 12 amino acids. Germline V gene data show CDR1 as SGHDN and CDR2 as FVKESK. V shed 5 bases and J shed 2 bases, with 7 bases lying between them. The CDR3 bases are TGTGCCAGCAGCTCCTCTCCCTACGAGCAGTACTTC. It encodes CASSSSPYEQYF.

CDR3 sequence: CAWSPNYEQYF. CDR3 DNA sequence: TGTGCCTGGAGTCCCAATTACGAGCAGTACTTC. The genes are TRBV30 and TRBJ2-7, with D uncertain. The CDR3 contains 11 residues. The germline CDR1 and CDR2 sequences are GTSNPN and SVGIG (reference sequence). The V end lost 2 bases, the J end lost 4 bases, and 6 bases lay between the germline ends.